This T cell receptor (beta chain) was recorded in a study of blood T cell repertoires in COVID-19 (dated by TCRdb to 2018 to 2021). Regarding the study in general: Collaborator samples came from the United States, Italy and Spain and covered acute and convalescent phases of COVID-19. The material from the prospective study consisted of cDNA or gDNA derived from T cells, B-cell-depleted T cells, or PBMCs. Deeply sampled blood TCRbeta repertoires from subjects exposed to, actively infected with, or recovered from COVID-19 were included in the dataset. The repertoires were released in a freely available public database intended as a resource for research on the immune response to SARS-CoV-2. The samples were drawn from the first 160 participants of the ongoing ImmuneRACE study and from more than 1,000 subjects provided by 6 global collaborators. Nearly every sample came with metadata listing a de-identified subject ID, COVID-19 status, age in years and sex. Where available, HLA class I and class II types were taken from metadata supplied by the sample provider and were not determined by assay-based typing.

The paper as a whole reports these results and caveats: The amount of clinical and demographic metadata varied by source and participant and was provided uncurated.

Measured from the cysteine to the phenylalanine, the CDR3 is 14 residues long. Only the CDR3 DNA is retained, 42 bases long and in frame from the first base. Cut back by 3 bases and 0 bases, the V and J ends lie 8 bases apart. The germline V gene (reference sequence) specifies GTSNPN as CDR1 and SVGIG as CDR2. Each collaborating institution followed its own protocols to collect whole blood in K2EDTA tubes. Collaborator samples were shipped for TCRbeta analysis as frozen whole blood, isolated PBMCs, or DNA extracted from either sample type. TCRbeta CDR3 regions were amplified from genomic DNA using the immunoSEQ Assay, a bias-controlled multiplex PCR. The authors processed their data as follows. The number of nucleated cells in each sample was estimated by amplification of reference gene primers within the assay. Sequence reads were collapsed and filtered to measure the absolute abundance of every unique TCRbeta CDR3 rearrangement. For each sample, productive Simpson clonality was calculated by taking the square root of Simpson's diversity index across productive rearrangements. As stored in TCRdb, this immuneACCESS dataset retains in-frame rearrangements with V and J assigned. A fraction of the clones does not appear; measured against another copy, unresolved V genes explain less than half of the discrepancy, and the remainder lacks a known reason. Clonal size and the V and J genes are those of that table, whereas D and trimming came from the DNA. This sample is represented by approximately 500,000 clones; 80% to 90% of them were singletons. The ten largest make up roughly 3.2% of the sample.

As to this clone: Its antigen is not yet known. Base qualities were left out, and no much larger clone turns up one base away.

Rearrangement joined TRBV30 to TRBJ1-4, with no confident D gene call. The receptor was derived from a human donor in a cohort sampled during active COVID-19. The source material was peripheral blood. The CDR3 in this case is CAWSLTATNEKLFF. The nucleotides are TGTGCCTGGAGCCTAACTGCAACTAATGAAAAACTGTTTTTT.